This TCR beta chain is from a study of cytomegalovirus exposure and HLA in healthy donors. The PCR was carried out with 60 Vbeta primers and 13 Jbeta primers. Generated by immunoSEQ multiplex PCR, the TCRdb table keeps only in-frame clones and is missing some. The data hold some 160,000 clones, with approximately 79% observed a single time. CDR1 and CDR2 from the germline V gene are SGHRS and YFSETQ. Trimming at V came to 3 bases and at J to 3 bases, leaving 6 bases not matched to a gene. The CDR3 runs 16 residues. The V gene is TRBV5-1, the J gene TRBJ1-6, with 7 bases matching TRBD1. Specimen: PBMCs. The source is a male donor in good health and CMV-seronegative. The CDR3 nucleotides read TGCGCCAGCAGCTCGCTTTCAGGGGGCTATAATTCACCCCTCCACTTT. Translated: CASSSLSGGYNSPLHF. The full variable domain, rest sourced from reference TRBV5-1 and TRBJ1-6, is KAGVTQTPRYLIKTRGQQVTLSCSPISGHRSVSWYQQTPGQGLQFLFEYFSETQRNKGNFPGRFSGRQFSNSRSEMNVSTLELGDSALYLCASSSLSGGYNSPLHFGNGTRLTVT.